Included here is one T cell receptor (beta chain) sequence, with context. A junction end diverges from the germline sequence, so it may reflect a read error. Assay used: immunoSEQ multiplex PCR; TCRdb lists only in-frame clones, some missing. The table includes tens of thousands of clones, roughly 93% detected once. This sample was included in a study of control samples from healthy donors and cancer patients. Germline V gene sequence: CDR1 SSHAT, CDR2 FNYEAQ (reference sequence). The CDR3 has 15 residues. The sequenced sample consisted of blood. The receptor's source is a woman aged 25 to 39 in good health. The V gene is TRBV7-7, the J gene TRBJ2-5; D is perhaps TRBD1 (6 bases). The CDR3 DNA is TGTGCTAGCAGCTTAGGGCAGGGGTACCAAGAGACCCAGTACTTC. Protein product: CASSLGQGYQETQYF.